This T cell receptor beta chain comes out of a study of blood T cell repertoires in COVID-19. While infection was still active, Seattle patients were enrolled and then followed longitudinally. Produced via immunoSEQ multiplex PCR; TCRdb's table is partial and in-frame only. The repertoire holds about 320,000 clones, with 85% to 90% as singletons. The sequenced sample consisted of peripheral blood. This TCR was recovered from a woman in her 30s with COVID-19, enrolled during active disease.

The CDR3 DNA is TGTGCCAGCTCACCAATGTCCAGGGCACACACTGAAGCTTTCTTT. The encoded protein is CASSPMSRAHTEAFF. This sequence joins TRBV18 and TRBJ1-1; possible D gene TRBD1, 5 bases. Germline V gene data show CDR1 as KGHSH and CDR2 as LQKENI. This CDR3 contains 15 residues. Between the trimmed V and J ends, which lost 2 bases and 3 bases, there was a span of 13 bases.